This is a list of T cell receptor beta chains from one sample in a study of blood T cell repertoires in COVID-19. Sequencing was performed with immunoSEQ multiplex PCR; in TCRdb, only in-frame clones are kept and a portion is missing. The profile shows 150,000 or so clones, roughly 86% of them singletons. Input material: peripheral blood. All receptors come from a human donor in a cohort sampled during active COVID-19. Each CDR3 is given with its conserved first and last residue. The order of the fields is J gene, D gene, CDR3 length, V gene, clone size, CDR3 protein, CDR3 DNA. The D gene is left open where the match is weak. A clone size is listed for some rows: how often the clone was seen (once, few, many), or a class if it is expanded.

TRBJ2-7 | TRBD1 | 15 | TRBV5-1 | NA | CASSITGGKTYEQYF | TGCGCCAGCAGCATAACAGGGGGGAAGACCTACGAGCAGTACTTC
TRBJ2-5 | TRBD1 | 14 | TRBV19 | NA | CASSGTVTQETQYF | TGTGCCAGTAGCGGGACAGTAACCCAAGAGACCCAGTACTTC
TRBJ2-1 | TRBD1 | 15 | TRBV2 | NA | CASSHLRGRGNEQFF | TGTGCCAGCAGTCACCTCAGGGGGCGAGGAAATGAGCAGTTCTTC
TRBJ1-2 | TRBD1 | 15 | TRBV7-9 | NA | CASSVQTGPNYGYTF | TGTGCCAGCAGCGTCCAGACAGGGCCTAACTATGGCTACACCTTC
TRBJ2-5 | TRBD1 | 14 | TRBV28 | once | CASRDRGFQETQYF | TGTGCCAGCAGGGACAGGGGTTTCCAAGAGACCCAGTACTTC
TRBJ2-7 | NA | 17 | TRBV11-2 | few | CASSLGAYTGSSYEQYF | TGTGCCAGCAGCTTAGGGGCTTATACAGGGAGCTCCTACGAGCAGTACTTC
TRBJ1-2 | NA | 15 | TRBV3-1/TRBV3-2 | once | CASSQDLYRRYGYTF | TGTGCCAGCAGCCAAGATCTTTACAGGCGCTATGGCTACACCTTC
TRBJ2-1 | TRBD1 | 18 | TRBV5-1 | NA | CASSSGQGVNSYYNEQFF | TGCGCCAGCAGTTCAGGACAGGGGGTCAACTCCTACTACAATGAGCAGTTCTTC
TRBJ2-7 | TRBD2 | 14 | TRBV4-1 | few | CASSQDERGYEQYF | TGCGCCAGCAGCCAAGATGAGCGGGGATACGAGCAGTACTTC
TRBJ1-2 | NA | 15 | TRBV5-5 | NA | CASSLFSGQNYGYTF | TGTGCCAGCAGCTTGTTCTCAGGCCAAAACTATGGCTACACCTTC
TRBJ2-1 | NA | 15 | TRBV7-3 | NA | CASSLLTGRNNEQFF | TGTGCCAGCAGCTTACTAACGGGTCGGAACAATGAGCAGTTCTTC
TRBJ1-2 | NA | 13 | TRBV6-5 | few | CASSPYPQARYTF | TGTGCCAGCAGTCCCTACCCACAGGCGAGATACACCTTC
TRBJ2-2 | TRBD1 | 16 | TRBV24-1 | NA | CATSKEGQGITGELFF | TGTGCCACCAGTAAGGAGGGACAGGGGATAACCGGGGAGCTGTTTTTT
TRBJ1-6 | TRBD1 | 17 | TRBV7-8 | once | CASSFRTGGSYNSPLHF | TGTGCCAGCAGCTTCCGAACAGGGGGGTCCTATAATTCACCCCTCCACTTT
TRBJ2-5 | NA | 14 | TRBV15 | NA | CATSHSGEGETQYF | TGTGCCACCTCACATTCAGGGGAGGGGGAGACCCAGTACTTC
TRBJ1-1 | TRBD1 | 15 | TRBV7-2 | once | CASSSQGQAFAEAFF | TGTGCCAGCAGCTCACAGGGGCAGGCGTTCGCTGAAGCTTTCTTT
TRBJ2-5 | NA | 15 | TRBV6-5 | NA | CASSYSQARGETQYF | TGTGCCAGCAGTTACTCCCAAGCGAGAGGGGAGACCCAGTACTTC
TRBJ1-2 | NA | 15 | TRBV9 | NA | CASSVSGRYNYGYTF | TGTGCCAGCAGCGTATCCGGTCGGTATAACTATGGCTACACCTTC
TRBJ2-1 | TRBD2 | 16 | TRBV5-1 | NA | CASSLGLAGVGNEQFF | TGCGCCAGCAGCTTGGGACTAGCGGGAGTAGGGAATGAGCAGTTCTTC
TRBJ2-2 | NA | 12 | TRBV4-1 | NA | CASSHLTGELFF | TGCGCCAGCAGCCATTTAACCGGGGAGCTGTTTTTT
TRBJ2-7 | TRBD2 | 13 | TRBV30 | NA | CAWSPGGPYEQYF | TGTGCCTGGAGTCCGGGAGGGCCTTACGAGCAGTACTTC
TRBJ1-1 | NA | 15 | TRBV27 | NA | CASSFGGLRDTEAFF | TGTGCCAGCAGTTTCGGGGGGCTACGTGACACTGAAGCTTTCTTT
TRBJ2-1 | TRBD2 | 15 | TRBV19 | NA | CASRTSGPSYNEQFF | TGTGCCAGTAGGACTAGCGGGCCTTCCTACAATGAGCAGTTCTTC
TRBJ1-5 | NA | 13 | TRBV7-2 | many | CASSSTTGMPQHF | TGTGCCAGCAGCTCAACTACAGGGATGCCCCAGCATTTT
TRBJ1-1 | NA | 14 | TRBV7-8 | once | CASSHAQANTEAFF | TGTGCCAGCAGCCATGCCCAGGCCAACACTGAAGCTTTCTTT
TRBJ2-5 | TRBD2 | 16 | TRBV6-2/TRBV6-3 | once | CASSTMGLAVLETQYF | TGTGCCAGCAGTACCATGGGACTAGCGGTTTTAGAGACCCAGTACTTC
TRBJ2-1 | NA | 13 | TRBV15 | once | CATSRDRDNEQFF | TGTGCCACCAGCAGAGACAGGGACAATGAGCAGTTCTTC
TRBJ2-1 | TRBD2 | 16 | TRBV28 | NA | CASSQRGLAFYNEQFF | TGTGCCAGCAGTCAACGCGGACTAGCTTTCTACAATGAGCAGTTCTTC
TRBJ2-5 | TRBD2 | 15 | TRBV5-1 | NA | CASSLVAGPQETQYF | TGCGCCAGCAGCTTGGTAGCGGGCCCTCAAGAGACCCAGTACTTC
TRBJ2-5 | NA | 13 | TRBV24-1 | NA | CATSDGVQETQYF | TGTGCCACCAGTGACGGGGTTCAAGAGACCCAGTACTTC
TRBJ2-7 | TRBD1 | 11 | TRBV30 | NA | CAWRDRGEQYF | TGTGCCTGGAGGGACAGGGGCGAGCAGTACTTC
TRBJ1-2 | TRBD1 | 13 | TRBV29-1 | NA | CSVTGGYDYGYTF | TGCAGCGTGACAGGGGGCTATGACTATGGCTACACCTTC
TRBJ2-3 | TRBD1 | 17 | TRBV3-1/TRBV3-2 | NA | CASSYTGTGGTADTQYF | TGTGCCAGCAGCTACACCGGGACAGGGGGAACGGCAGATACGCAGTATTTT
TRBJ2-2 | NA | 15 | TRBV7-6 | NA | CASSIRDSNTGELFF | TGTGCCAGCAGCATTCGGGACTCGAACACCGGGGAGCTGTTTTTT
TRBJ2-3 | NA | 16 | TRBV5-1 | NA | CASSLKLGQNTDTQYF | TGCGCCAGCAGCTTGAAACTAGGGCAGAACACAGATACGCAGTATTTT
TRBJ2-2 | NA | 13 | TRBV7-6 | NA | CASSLVQTGELFF | TGTGCCAGCAGCTTAGTACAGACCGGGGAGCTGTTTTTT
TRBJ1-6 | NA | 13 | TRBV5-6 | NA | CASNKRDELPLHF | TGTGCCAGCAACAAGCGGGACGAGTTGCCCCTCCACTTT
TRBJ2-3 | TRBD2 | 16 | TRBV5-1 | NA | CASSPDPSGSTDTQYF | TGCGCCAGCAGCCCGGACCCTAGCGGAAGCACAGATACGCAGTATTTT
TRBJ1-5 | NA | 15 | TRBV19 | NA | CASSGRYSGNQPQHF | TGTGCCAGTAGTGGCAGGTATTCCGGCAATCAGCCCCAGCATTTT
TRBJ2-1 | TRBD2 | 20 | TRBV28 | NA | CASSLWEGTSGRAAYNEQFF | TGTGCCAGCAGTTTATGGGAGGGAACTAGCGGGAGGGCCGCCTACAATGAGCAGTTCTTC
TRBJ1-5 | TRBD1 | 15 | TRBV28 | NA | CASRRTGGGNQPQHF | TGTGCCAGCAGAAGGACAGGGGGCGGTAATCAGCCCCAGCATTTT
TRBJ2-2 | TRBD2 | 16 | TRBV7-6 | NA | CASSSWASGNTGELFF | TGTGCCAGCAGCTCGTGGGCTAGCGGTAACACCGGGGAGCTGTTTTTT
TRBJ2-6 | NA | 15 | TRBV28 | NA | CASSSWTVGANVLTF | TGTGCCAGCAGTTCATGGACAGTTGGGGCCAACGTCCTGACTTTC
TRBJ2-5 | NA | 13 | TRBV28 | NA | CASSLGAPKTQYF | TGTGCCAGCAGTTTGGGGGCGCCGAAGACCCAGTACTTC